This T cell receptor beta chain emerged from a study of CD8 T cell repertoires and HIV-1 epitope variants. Across the whole study: Tested: three Gag epitope families, Nef HW9 and YT9.

The CDR3 has 16 amino acids. Germline V CDR1 and CDR2: MNHEY, SMNVEV (reference sequence). V was pared by 6 bases and J by 5 bases, with 9 bases of the junction left unmatched. Profiled with immunoSEQ multiplex PCR; TCRdb holds only in-frame clones, not every one. The sample lists a few thousand clones, under 70% seen once, with less than 45% in the top ten. As concerns this clone: Its antigen is undetermined.

Material: cultured CD8+ T cells derived from PBMCs. The origin of this receptor is a male donor with HIV. The chain couples TRBV27 to TRBJ1-6, with 8 bases aligning to TRBD1. The CDR3 loop reads CASSRTSRGHNSPLHF. For the CDR3, the DNA is TGTGCCAGCAGCAGGACTAGCAGGGGGCATAATTCACCCCTCCACTTT.